Following are 29 T cell receptor beta chains from one sample sequenced in a study of early T cells in non-severe SARS-CoV-2 infection. TCRdb reprocessed the 5' RACE reads with MiXCR, giving one entry per CDR3 protein. This sample has about 79,000 distinct CDR3 sequences; around 11% occur once, and the top ten carry approximately 4.5%. The sequenced sample consisted of whole blood. The receptor source for this set is an adult who was a healthcare worker with PCR-confirmed SARS-CoV-2 infection or an uninfected control (not recorded which).

DNA for the CDR3: TGCAGTGCTAGTCCCCGGGGGGGCCGTCTTCATGAGCAGTTCTTC. This sequence encodes CSASPRGGRLHEQFF. The J gene is TRBJ2-1, the V gene TRBV20-1, with 8 bases that match TRBD2. CDR1 and CDR2 (germline): DFQATT, SNEGSKA (reference sequence). The V gene end was trimmed by 3 bases and the J gene end by 8 bases; junction bases not matched to a gene: 12. This CDR3 is built from 15 residues.

Details on this clonotype: A much larger clone lies a single base off, so this may be a read error. The CDR3 region is CASSEEAEYTGELFF. In DNA form, the CDR3 reads TGTGCCAGCAGTGAAGAGGCTGAATACACCGGGGAGCTGTTTTTT. The V gene is TRBV6-1, the J gene TRBJ2-2, with D uncertain. V was shortened by 1 base and J by 3 bases, with 9 bases between the two germline ends. The germline V gene encodes CDR1 MNHNS and CDR2 SASEGT. The CDR3 extends over 15 amino acids.

This clonotype was found many times. The J gene is TRBJ2-6, the V gene TRBV24-1, with TRBD1 identical over 8 bases. The CDR3 is 22 amino acids. The J segment lost 1 base and the V segment lost 3 bases, leaving 19 bases of the junction unmatched. Germline V lookup: CDR1 KGHDR, CDR2 SFDVKD. DNA of the CDR3: TGTGCCACCAGTGATCATACCGGGACAGGCGACGATAGCAAATCTGGGGCCAACGTCCTGACTTTC. Residues: CATSDHTGTGDDSKSGANVLTF.

A few counts support this clonotype. V usage is TRBV7-6 and J usage is TRBJ2-3; 9 bases are a match to TRBD2. This CDR3 has 16 amino acids. Germline V lookup: CDR1 SGHVS, CDR2 FNYEAQ. J gave up 5 bases and V 8 bases, and 14 bases lay outside the gene matches. CDR3 amino acids: CASANPSGAFGDTQYF. The DNA for the CDR3 is TGTGCCAGCGCCAACCCTAGCGGGGCCTTTGGAGATACGCAGTATTTT.

V gene TRBV6-1 combines with J gene TRBJ2-7; no clear D. Germline loops: CDR1 MNHNS, CDR2 SASEGT. The CDR3 covers 13 residues. V was shortened by 3 bases and J by 2 bases, with 8 bases between the two germline ends. In DNA, the CDR3 is TGTGCCAGCAGTGAGGGCATCCCCTACGAGCAGTACTTC. Its translation: CASSEGIPYEQYF.

This clonotype occurred a few times. The chain has TRBV5-6 and TRBJ1-2, with 10 bases lining up with TRBD1. Germline assignment: CDR1 SGHDT and CDR2 YYEEEE. The V gene end was trimmed by 4 bases and the J gene end by 6 bases; junction bases not matched to a gene: 6. This CDR3 spans 14 amino acids. The DNA of the CDR3 is TGTGCCAGCAGCGCACTCGACAGGGGGCATGGCTACACCTTC. Protein sequence: CASSALDRGHGYTF. The full variable domain, in which reference TRBV5-6 and TRBJ1-2 provide the parts outside the CDR3, is DAGVTQSPTHLIKTRGQQVTLRCSPKSGHDTVSWYQQALGQGPQFIFQYYEEEERQRGNFPDRFSGHQFPNYSSELNVNALLLGDSALYLCASSALDRGHGYTFGSGTRLTVV.

This clonotype was seen repeatedly, ten times or more. The gene calls are TRBV7-8 and TRBJ1-1, with 7 nucleotides matching TRBD1. The trim removed 0 bases at V and 4 bases at J, leaving 5 bases unmatched. The germline gives CDR1 SGHVS, CDR2 FQNEAQ. The CDR3 contains 15 residues. The CDR3 bases are TGTGCCAGCAGCTTAGCGCTAGGGGGCGGCACTGAAGCTTTCTTT. The encoded protein is CASSLALGGGTEAFF.

V gene TRBV5-1 combines with J gene TRBJ1-2; unclear D gene. With 3 bases removed from V and 1 base from J, the gap between germline ends came to 7 bases. This CDR3 is built from 13 residues. CDR1 is SGHRS, CDR2 YFSETQ, per germline. CDR3 DNA sequence: TGCGCCAGCAGCTCAGGTCGTAACTATGGCTACACCTTC. It yields the protein CASSSGRNYGYTF.

This clonotype was found a few times. The J gene is TRBJ2-7, the V gene TRBV3-1; possibly TRBD1 for D (5 bases). CDR3 length equals 14 residues. In germline, CDR1 is LGHDT, CDR2 YNNKEL (reference sequence). The ends were cut back, 5 bases at V and 3 bases at J, with 14 bases in the middle. CDR3 nucleotide sequence: TGTGCCAGCAGCTCCGACGGGCAGGGCTACGAGCAGTACTTC. Its protein product is CASSSDGQGYEQYF.

The rearrangement uses TRBV7-8 and TRBJ1-5; the match to TRBD1 covers 7 bases. The CDR3 is 13 amino acids. Germline V CDR1 and CDR2: SGHVS, FQNEAQ. With V trimmed by 10 bases and J by 7 bases, 10 bases remained unmatched. This CDR3 reads CATDRVRKQPQHF. The DNA for the CDR3 is TGTGCCACCGACAGGGTCAGAAAGCAGCCCCAGCATTTT.

The J gene is TRBJ2-1, the V gene TRBV24-1, with D perhaps assigned TRBD1 or TRBD2 (5 bases each). From germline, CDR1 is KGHDR and CDR2 SFDVKD. Trimming left V 9 bases short and J 9 bases short, with 11 bases between. The CDR3 totals 11 residues. CDR3 residues: CATGTSAEQFF. DNA of the CDR3: TGTGCCACCGGGACCTCCGCTGAGCAGTTCTTC.

The chain combines TRBV3-1 with TRBJ2-4; D is uncertain. This CDR3 comprises 15 residues. V was clipped by 1 base and J by 2 bases, with 9 bases between them. Germline V gene data show CDR1 as LGHDT and CDR2 as YNNKEL (reference sequence). The DNA of the CDR3 is TGTGCCAGCAGCCAAGTTTCTCTAACCAAAAACATTCAGTACTTC. Its protein is CASSQVSLTKNIQYF.

V gene TRBV12-3 or TRBV12-4 combines with J gene TRBJ1-1; unclear D gene. CDR3 length: 13 residues. The V end was cut by 2 bases, the J end by 3 bases, with 7 bases between. CDR3 protein: CASSLYGDTEAFF. DNA of the CDR3: TGTGCCAGCAGTTTATACGGGGACACTGAAGCTTTCTTT.

The chain combines TRBV20-1 with TRBJ1-3; D is ambiguous. V was pared by 0 bases and J by 0 bases, with 9 bases between. The CDR3 runs 15 residues. CDR1 is DFQATT and CDR2 is SNEGSKA in the germline V gene (reference sequence). The CDR3: CSARDAQNSGNTIYF. Here the CDR3 DNA reads TGCAGTGCTAGAGATGCACAGAACTCTGGAAACACCATATATTTT.

This clonotype was recorded many times. The chain uses TRBV7-2 and TRBJ1-6, with TRBD1 matching over 10 bases. There are 20 residues in the CDR3. The V segment lost 5 bases and the J segment 4 bases; nucleotides outside the gene matches: 17. Germline V gene sequence: CDR1 SGHTA, CDR2 FQGNSA. CDR3 in DNA: TGTGCCAGCAGCCTATCCCGGGACAGGGGACAACTCCGTTATAATTCACCCCTCCACTTT. Encoded protein: CASSLSRDRGQLRYNSPLHF.

In its sample, this clonotype was seen a few times. The V and J genes are TRBV12-3 or TRBV12-4 and TRBJ2-6; 10 bases are a match to TRBD1. Unmatched junction bases numbered 2, after V lost 3 bases and J lost 0 bases. This CDR3 comprises 17 residues. The CDR3 nucleotides read TGTGCCAGCAGTTTTAGGACAGGGGGCTCTGGGGCCAACGTCCTGACTTTC. Translating it yields CASSFRTGGSGANVLTF.

There are a few counts of this clonotype. This chain joins TRBV9 and TRBJ1-4, with 8 bases fitting TRBD1. Trimming cost V 5 bases and J 3 bases; bases outside gene matches: 6. Germline loops: CDR1 SGDLS, CDR2 YYNGEE. CDR3 length equals 15 residues. CDR3 nucleotide sequence: TGTGCCAGCAGTGTCTTGGGACAGGCTAATGAAAAACTGTTTTTT. Encoded protein: CASSVLGQANEKLFF.

V and J are TRBV12-3 or TRBV12-4 and TRBJ2-1, with 7 bases lining up with TRBD1. The CDR3 has 15 amino acids. The V segment lost 7 bases and the J segment 0 bases; nucleotides outside the gene matches: 6. CDR3 in amino acids: CASNPQGSSYNEQFF. The DNA of the CDR3 is TGTGCCAGCAATCCACAGGGGAGCTCCTACAATGAGCAGTTCTTC.

This clonotype has ten or more counts. This chain uses TRBV6-2 or TRBV6-3 with TRBJ1-5, with D tentatively TRBD1 (6 bases). The ends were cut back, 6 bases at V and 3 bases at J, with 15 bases in the middle. Germline-derived CDR1 and CDR2 are MNHEY and SVGEGT. The CDR3 is made up of 15 amino acids. The CDR3, as DNA: TGTGCCAGCAGCCAAGACAGGACATTCAATCAGCCCCAGCATTTT. This codes for CASSQDRTFNQPQHF.

In its sample, this clonotype was seen a few times. The CDR3 loop is CASSLRGQNYEQYF. The CDR3, as DNA: TGTGCCAGCAGCCTCAGGGGACAGAACTACGAGCAGTACTTC. The chain carries TRBV7-2 and TRBJ2-7; 7 bases fit TRBD1. Trimming at V came to 5 bases and at J to 3 bases, leaving 7 bases not matched to a gene. The CDR3 is made up of 14 amino acids. Germline V gives CDR1 SGHTA, CDR2 FQGNSA.

This clonotype was recorded once. An end of the junction differs from the germline gene, which may be a read error. The gene calls are TRBV29-1 and TRBJ1-2; TRBD1 matches at 7 bases. The germline V gene has CDR1 SQVTM and CDR2 ANQGSEA. This CDR3 contains 16 residues. CDR3 DNA: TGCAGCGTCGAAGGGTCAGGGGGTAGAGACACCTATGGCTACACCTTC. Residues: CSVEGSGGRDTYGYTF.

This chain connects TRBV10-3 to TRBJ1-2; D possibly corresponds to TRBD1 (5 bases). The CDR3 covers 15 residues. CDR1 and CDR2 (germline): ENHRY, SYGVKD. V shed 2 bases and J shed 3 bases, with 13 bases lying between them. The CDR3 coding sequence is TGTGCCATCAGTGAGGGGACCATATTACACTATGGCTACACCTTC. As protein: CAISEGTILHYGYTF.

In the case of this clonotype: A read error may explain this, as a much larger clone is one base away. V usage is TRBV3-1 and J usage is TRBJ1-5; D uncertain. V lost 0 bases and J lost 4, with 7 bases in between. The CDR3 has 14 residues. Germline lookup yields CDR1 LGHDT and CDR2 YNNKEL (reference sequence). CDR3 in DNA: TGTGCCAGCAGCCAAGACTGGGCGAATCAGCCCCAGCATTTT. This encodes CASSQDWANQPQHF.

This clonotype came up once. Sequence at one end of the junction differs from germline and may be a read error. The chain links TRBV18 to TRBJ2-3, with TRBD1 matching over 8 bases. Germline V lookup: CDR1 KGHSH, CDR2 LQKENI. The CDR3 length is 14 residues. CDR3 sequence: CVSSSRTGRDTQYF. DNA for the CDR3: TGTGTCAGCTCATCTCGGACAGGGCGGGATACGCAGTATTTT.

The sample holds many counts of this clonotype. This sequence joins TRBV3-1 and TRBJ2-1; 8 positions match TRBD2. This CDR3 region has 14 residues. V lost 5 bases, J lost 3 bases, and 3 bases stayed unmatched. CDR1 and CDR2 (germline): LGHDT, YNNKEL (reference sequence). The CDR3 region has the DNA TGTGCCAGCAGCTCCACTAGCGGCTACAATGAGCAGTTCTTC. Its translation is CASSSTSGYNEQFF.

About this clonotype itself: This may be a read error: a much more frequent sequence differs by one nucleotide. The chain joins TRBV4-2 to TRBJ2-3; D assignment may be TRBD1 or TRBD2 (5 bases each). The CDR3 covers 15 residues. Trimming removed 3 bases from V and 3 bases from J, with 13 bases in between. Per germline, CDR1 LGHNA and CDR2 YNFKEQ. The DNA of the CDR3 is TGTGCCAGCAGCCACGCCGGGACCCGGACAGATACGCAGTATTTT. This encodes CASSHAGTRTDTQYF.

This clonotype came up many times. The V call is TRBV5-1, the J call TRBJ1-5, with 7 bases that match TRBD1. The V gene's germline CDR1 is SGHRS and CDR2 YFSETQ. This CDR3 comprises 16 residues. The junction had 3 bases not matched to a gene; V was cut back by 0 bases and J by 0 bases. For the CDR3, the DNA is TGCGCCAGCAGCTTGGCCGGGACAGATAGCAATCAGCCCCAGCATTTT. This codes for CASSLAGTDSNQPQHF.

This chain links TRBV10-3 with TRBJ2-1, with D possibly called TRBD1 or TRBD2 (5 bases each). V lost 10 bases and J lost 9, with 19 bases in between. CDR1 is ENHRY, CDR2 SYGVKD, per germline. CDR3 length: 13 amino acids. The CDR3 coding sequence is TGTGCCAGCCGGGACGCGCGCGGAGGTGAGCAGTTCTTC. Translation gives CASRDARGGEQFF.

This clonotype showed up just a few times. The chain couples TRBV29-1 to TRBJ1-2, with TRBD1 matching over 7 bases. CDR1 is SQVTM and CDR2 is ANQGSEA in the germline V gene. Trimming removed 0 bases from V and 7 bases from J; junction bases left unmatched: 8. This CDR3 spans 14 amino acids. The CDR3 loop reads CSVEDGQGESGYTF. CDR3 nucleotides: TGCAGCGTTGAAGATGGCCAGGGGGAGAGTGGCTACACCTTC.